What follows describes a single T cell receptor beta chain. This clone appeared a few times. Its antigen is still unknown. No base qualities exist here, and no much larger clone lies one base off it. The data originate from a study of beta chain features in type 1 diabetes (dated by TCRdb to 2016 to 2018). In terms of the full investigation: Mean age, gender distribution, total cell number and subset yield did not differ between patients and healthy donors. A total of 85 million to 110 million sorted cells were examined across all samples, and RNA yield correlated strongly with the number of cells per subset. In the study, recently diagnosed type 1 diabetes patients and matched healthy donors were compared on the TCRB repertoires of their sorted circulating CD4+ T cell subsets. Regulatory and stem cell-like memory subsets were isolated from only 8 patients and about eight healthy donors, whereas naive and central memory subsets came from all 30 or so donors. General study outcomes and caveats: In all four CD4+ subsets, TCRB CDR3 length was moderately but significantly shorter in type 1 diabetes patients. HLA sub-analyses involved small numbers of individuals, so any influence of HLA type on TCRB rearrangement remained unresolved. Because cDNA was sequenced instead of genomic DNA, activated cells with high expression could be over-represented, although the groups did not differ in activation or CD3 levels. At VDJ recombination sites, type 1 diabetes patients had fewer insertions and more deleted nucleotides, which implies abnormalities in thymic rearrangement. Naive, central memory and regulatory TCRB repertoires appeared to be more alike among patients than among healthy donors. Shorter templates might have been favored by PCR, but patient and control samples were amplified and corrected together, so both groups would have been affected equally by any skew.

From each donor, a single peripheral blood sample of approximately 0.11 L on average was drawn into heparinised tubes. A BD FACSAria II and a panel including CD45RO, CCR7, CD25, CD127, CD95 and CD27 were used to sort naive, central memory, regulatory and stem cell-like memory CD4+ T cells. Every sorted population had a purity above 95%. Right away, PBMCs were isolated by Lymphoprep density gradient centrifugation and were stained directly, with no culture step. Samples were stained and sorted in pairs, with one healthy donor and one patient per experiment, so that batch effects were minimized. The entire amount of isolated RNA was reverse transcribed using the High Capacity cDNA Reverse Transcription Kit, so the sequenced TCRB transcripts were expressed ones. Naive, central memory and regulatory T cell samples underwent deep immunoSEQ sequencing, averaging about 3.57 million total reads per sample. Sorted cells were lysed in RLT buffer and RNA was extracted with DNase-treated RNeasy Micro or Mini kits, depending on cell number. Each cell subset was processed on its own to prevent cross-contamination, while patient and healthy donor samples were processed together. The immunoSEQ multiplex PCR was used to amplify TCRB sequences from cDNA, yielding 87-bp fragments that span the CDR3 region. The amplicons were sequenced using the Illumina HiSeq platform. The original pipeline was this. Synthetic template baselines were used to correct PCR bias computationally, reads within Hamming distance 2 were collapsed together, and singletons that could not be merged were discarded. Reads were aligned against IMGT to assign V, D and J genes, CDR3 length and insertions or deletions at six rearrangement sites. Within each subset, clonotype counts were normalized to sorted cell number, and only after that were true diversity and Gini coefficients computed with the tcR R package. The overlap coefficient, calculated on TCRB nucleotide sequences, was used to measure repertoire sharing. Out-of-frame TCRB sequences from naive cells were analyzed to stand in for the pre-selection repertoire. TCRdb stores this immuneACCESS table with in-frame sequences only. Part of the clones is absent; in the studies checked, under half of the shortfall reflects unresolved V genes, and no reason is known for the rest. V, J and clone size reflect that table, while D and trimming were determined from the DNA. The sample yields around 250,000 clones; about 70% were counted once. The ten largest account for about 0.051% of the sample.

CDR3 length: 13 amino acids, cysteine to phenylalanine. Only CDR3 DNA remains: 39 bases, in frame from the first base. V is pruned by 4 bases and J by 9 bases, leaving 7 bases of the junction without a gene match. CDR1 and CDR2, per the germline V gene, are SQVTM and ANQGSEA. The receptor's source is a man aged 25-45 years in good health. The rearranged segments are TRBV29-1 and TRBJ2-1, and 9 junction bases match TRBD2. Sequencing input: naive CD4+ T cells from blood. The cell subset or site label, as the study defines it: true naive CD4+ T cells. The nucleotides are TGCAGCGTTGTAGCGGGGGCCGTGCGTGAGCAGTTCTTC. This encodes CSVVAGAVREQFF.